These 19 T cell receptor beta chains were sequenced from one sample in a study of control samples from healthy donors and cancer patients. Repertoires were generated with immunoSEQ multiplex PCR, while TCRdb's copy carries only in-frame clones and drops some. The table lists about 160,000 clones, around 94% of them singletons. The sequencing input was PBMCs. These receptors all stem from a man in his fifties or sixties with colorectal cancer.

CDR3 nucleotides: TGTGCCAGTCGGGAGCTGGACAGGGGGGACAATGAGCAGTTCTTC. Amino acid sequence: CASRELDRGDNEQFF. The chain links TRBV19 to TRBJ2-1; TRBD1 agrees at 10 bases. Trimming took 8 bases from V and 5 from J; bases not matched to a gene: 9. The CDR3 extends over 15 amino acids. The germline V gene has CDR1 LNHDA and CDR2 SQIVND (reference sequence).

This chain connects TRBV7-9 to TRBJ2-3, with D tentatively TRBD1 (5 bases). The ends were cut back, 5 bases at V and 0 bases at J, with 9 bases in the middle. The CDR3 spans 14 residues. Germline assignment: CDR1 SEHNR and CDR2 FQNEAQ (reference sequence). CDR3 amino acids: CASSTSGSTDTQYF. DNA of the CDR3: TGTGCCAGCAGCACCTCAGGGAGCACAGATACGCAGTATTTT.

The chain couples TRBV6-6 to TRBJ2-3, with D possibly called TRBD1 or TRBD2 (5 bases each). Trimming removed 6 bases at V and 2 bases at J, with 15 bases between. Germline CDR1 reads MNHNY; CDR2 reads SVGAGI (reference sequence). This CDR3 region has 15 residues. Here the CDR3 DNA reads TGTGCCAGCAGCCCAGGGACGAAGATCACAGATACGCAGTATTTT. Protein sequence: CASSPGTKITDTQYF.

The gene calls are TRBV30 and TRBJ2-5; D may be TRBD1 (5 bases). V was shortened by 3 bases and J by 0 bases, with 8 bases between the two germline ends. CDR1 is GTSNPN and CDR2 is SVGIG in the germline V gene (reference sequence). This CDR3 is built from 13 residues. CDR3 region: CAWSQDNQETQYF. CDR3 in DNA: TGTGCCTGGAGCCAGGACAACCAAGAGACCCAGTACTTC.

The V gene is TRBV7-9, the J gene TRBJ2-5, with TRBD2 matching over 10 bases. CDR3 size: 16 residues. V trimming: 5 bases; J trimming: 3 bases; junction bases outside the gene matches: 9. Germline V gene sequence: CDR1 SEHNR, CDR2 FQNEAQ (reference sequence). CDR3 nucleotides: TGTGCCAGCAGCCCCCGGGGGAGCGGGGGGGAAGAGACCCAGTACTTC. Residues: CASSPRGSGGEETQYF.

The rearrangement uses TRBV30 and TRBJ1-5, with TRBD1 identical over 9 bases. Trimming at V came to 4 bases and at J to 8 bases, leaving 6 bases not matched to a gene. The CDR3 contains 13 residues. CDR1 and CDR2 (germline): GTSNPN, SVGIG (reference sequence). DNA of the CDR3: TGTGCCTGGACCCTAGGGACAGGGAAGCCCCAGCATTTT. Translation gives CAWTLGTGKPQHF.

This clone was seen more than once but under ten times. This chain joins TRBV5-1 and TRBJ1-2; 7 nucleotides agree with TRBD1. The CDR3 contains 16 residues. J lost 5 bases, V lost 0 bases, and 10 bases had no gene match. Germline lookup yields CDR1 SGHRS and CDR2 YFSETQ. The DNA of the CDR3 is TGCGCCAGCAGCTTGGGAGACAGGGATCCGGTTTATGGCTACACCTTC. Encoded protein: CASSLGDRDPVYGYTF.

The chain is built from TRBV9 and TRBJ2-1; possibly TRBD2 for D (6 bases). Looked up from germline, CDR1 is SGDLS and CDR2 is YYNGEE. V was clipped by 5 bases and J by 7 bases, with 19 bases between them. The CDR3 is made up of 15 amino acids. The DNA of the CDR3 is TGTGCCAGCAGTCGAGGACTGGGGGAGGTGAATGAGCAGTTCTTC. It encodes CASSRGLGEVNEQFF.

Comments on this clone: Within the sample, other DNA sequences also encode this same CDR3. The V gene is TRBV9, the J gene TRBJ1-6; tentative D call: TRBD1 (6 bases). Looked up from germline, CDR1 is SGDLS and CDR2 is YYNGEE. The CDR3 spans 13 residues. V dropped 2 bases and J dropped 10 bases, with 10 bases sitting between them. The CDR3 sequence is CASSVEGGSPLHF. In DNA, the CDR3 is TGTGCCAGCAGCGTCGAAGGGGGGTCACCCCTCCACTTT.

This chain links TRBV29-1 with TRBJ2-3; a weak D match, TRBD1 (6 bases). V lost 4 bases, J lost 2 bases, and 10 bases lay in between. The CDR3 totals 13 residues. CDR1 SQVTM and CDR2 ANQGSEA come from the germline V gene. The CDR3 region is CSVATGYTDTQYF. CDR3 nucleotide sequence: TGCAGCGTTGCTACAGGGTACACAGATACGCAGTATTTT.

The chain recombines TRBV6-1 with TRBJ1-3; D possibly corresponds to TRBD1 (5 bases). Germline-derived CDR1 and CDR2 are MNHNS and SASEGT. The CDR3 contains 15 residues. V was shortened by 1 base and J by 0 bases, with 7 bases between the two germline ends. The CDR3 nucleotides are TGTGCCAGCAGTGAAGGACAGATCTCTGGAAACACCATATATTTT. It translates to CASSEGQISGNTIYF.

This chain connects TRBV7-2 to TRBJ2-5; TRBD1 might be the D (5 bases). The CDR3 spans 15 residues. Germline values: CDR1 SGHTA, CDR2 FQGNSA. V was trimmed by 2 bases and J by 2 bases, leaving 12 bases between them. The DNA of the CDR3 is TGTGCCAGCAGCTTAAATACAGGCCCTCAAGAGACCCAGTACTTC. Protein: CASSLNTGPQETQYF.

This chain links TRBV9 with TRBJ2-7; 8 nucleotides align to TRBD2. The germline CDR1 and CDR2 sequences are SGDLS and YYNGEE. This CDR3 region has 14 residues. V trimming: 2 bases; J trimming: 2 bases; junction bases outside the gene matches: 3. CDR3 nucleotide sequence: TGTGCCAGCAGCGTTAGCGGGGAGGCCTACGAGCAGTACTTC. This translates into CASSVSGEAYEQYF.

This rearrangement joins TRBV30 to TRBJ1-2; D may be TRBD1 (5 bases). Germline V CDR1 and CDR2: GTSNPN, SVGIG (reference sequence). This CDR3 region has 11 residues. Trimming took 2 bases from V and 6 from J, leaving 7 bases between them. The chain's CDR3 is CAWSPGHGYTF. In DNA, the CDR3 is TGTGCCTGGAGTCCAGGGCATGGCTACACCTTC.

The rearrangement joins TRBV3-1 (or the pseudogene TRBV3-2) to TRBJ1-2; TRBD1 aligns across 11 bases. The CDR3 runs 14 residues. V was pared by 4 bases and J by 8 bases, with 6 bases of the junction left unmatched. Germline V CDR1 and CDR2: LGHDT, YNNKEL (reference sequence). CDR3 coding DNA: TGTGCCAGCAGCCGTGGACAGGGGGCGGGCGGCTACACCTTC. The encoded protein is CASSRGQGAGGYTF.

This chain connects TRBV6-5 to TRBJ1-1; D is unresolved. Germline V gene sequence: CDR1 MNHEY, CDR2 SVGAGI. The CDR3 is 13 residues long. The V end was cut by 6 bases, the J end by 5 bases, with 13 bases between. The CDR3 bases are TGTGCCAGCAGGCCCCTGGAGAGGACTGAAGCTTTCTTT. Translated: CASRPLERTEAFF.

V gene TRBV10-3 combines with J gene TRBJ1-5; 8 bases are shared with TRBD1. V lost 0 bases and J lost 6; bases outside the gene matches: 4. The CDR3 spans 15 residues. Germline assignment: CDR1 ENHRY and CDR2 SYGVKD. The CDR3: CAISESGQGSQPQHF. Here the CDR3 DNA reads TGTGCCATCAGTGAGTCCGGACAGGGAAGTCAGCCCCAGCATTTT.

This clone was picked up one time. The rearrangement uses TRBV19 and TRBJ1-2; D is unclear. This CDR3 has 13 amino acids. The V gene lost 4 bases and the J gene lost 7 bases, with 13 bases spanning the gap. Germline CDR1 reads LNHDA; CDR2 reads SQIVND (reference sequence). The CDR3 sequence is CASSKLKQAGYTF. In DNA form, the CDR3 reads TGTGCCAGTAGTAAACTGAAACAAGCTGGCTACACCTTC.

J is TRBJ1-2 and V is TRBV11-2; 8 nucleotides line up with TRBD1. This CDR3 is 15 amino acids long. V dropped 3 bases and J dropped 5; count of bases not matched to a gene: 8. Germline-derived CDR1 and CDR2 are SGHAT and FQNNGV. CDR3 sequence reads: CASSLDRDTLYGYTF. The CDR3, as DNA: TGTGCCAGCAGCTTGGACAGGGATACGCTGTATGGCTACACCTTC.